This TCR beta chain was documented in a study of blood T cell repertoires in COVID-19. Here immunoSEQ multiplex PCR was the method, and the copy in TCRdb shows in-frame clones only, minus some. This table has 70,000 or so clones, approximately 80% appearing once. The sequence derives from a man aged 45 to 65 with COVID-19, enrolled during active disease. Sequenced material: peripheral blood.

CDR3 DNA: TGTGCCAGCAGCTTAGCCTCCCTTCAGGGCTACACCTTC. Translation: CASSLASLQGYTF. The chain combines TRBV7-2 with TRBJ1-2, with D uncertain. The germline V gene encodes CDR1 SGHTA and CDR2 FQGNSA. CDR3 size: 13 residues. V lost 0 bases to trimming and J lost 8 bases, with 10 bases between them.